A single sample is the source of the 24 T cell receptor beta chains below, sequenced in a study of shared clonotypes between healthy human individuals (dated by TCRdb to 2020 to 2021). Receptors were amplified or captured by the immunoSEQ multiplex PCR assay. The table was pulled from immuneACCESS by TCRdb, which kept in-frame rearrangements only. Such tables lose some clones; where checked, under half of the loss comes from unresolved V genes, and the rest has no known cause. The sample table contains about 2.5 million clones; only one count was recorded for less than 95% of them. About 0.36% of the sample comes from the top ten. What was sequenced was naive CD4+ T cells from PBMCs. The label giving this sample's cell subset or site can be read as: CD45RA+ positively selected. The source of these receptors is a man between 18 and 35 years old in good health. Some clones in this sample may be carry-over from other donors' samples.

The chain combines TRBV5-4 with TRBJ2-7, with D tentatively TRBD1 (5 bases). Germline CDR1 is SGHNT and CDR2 is YYREEE (reference sequence). CDR3 length equals 13 residues. The V and J ends lost 4 bases and 6 bases respectively, with 14 bases between them. Here the CDR3 reads CASSTGPAVEQYF. CDR3 bases: TGTGCCAGCAGCACAGGACCAGCAGTCGAGCAGTACTTC.

This chain joins TRBV5-1 and TRBJ1-1; no clear D gene. The germline gives CDR1 SGHRS, CDR2 YFSETQ. V lost 0 bases and J lost 0, with 21 bases in between. The CDR3 is 19 amino acids. CDR3 sequence: CASSLALRQARDMNTEAFF. The CDR3 DNA follows: TGCGCCAGCAGCTTGGCTCTTAGGCAGGCGAGAGACATGAACACTGAAGCTTTCTTT.

This chain joins TRBV7-6 and TRBJ2-7; D unresolved. Germline-derived CDR1 and CDR2 are SGHVS and FNYEAQ. CDR3 length equals 15 residues. Trimming stripped 0 bases from V and 3 bases from J, with 12 bases between. CDR3 amino acids: CASSLAPLGNYEQYF. The DNA for the CDR3 is TGTGCCAGCAGCTTAGCCCCCTTAGGAAACTACGAGCAGTACTTC.

To note about this clone: Other DNA sequences of this sample code for an identical CDR3. The V and J genes are TRBV7-3 and TRBJ2-1, with a possible D match to TRBD2 (5 bases). Germline V CDR1 and CDR2: SGHTA, FQGTGA. V lost 3 bases and J 5 bases, leaving 8 bases between the germline ends. The CDR3 loop spans 13 amino acids. This CDR3 is CASSLSGNNEQFF. CDR3 DNA sequence: TGTGCCAGCAGCTTGAGCGGAAACAATGAGCAGTTCTTC.

This chain links TRBV7-2 with TRBJ2-3; 8 nucleotides agree with TRBD2. V shed 4 bases, J shed 5 bases, and the junction held 5 bases outside the gene matches. The CDR3 loop spans 14 amino acids. Germline loops: CDR1 SGHTA, CDR2 FQGNSA. This CDR3 is CASSSGTRGDTQYF. CDR3 nucleotide sequence: TGTGCCAGCAGCTCCGGGACTAGAGGAGATACGCAGTATTTT.

Note on this clone: Other DNA sequences in this specimen translate into the identical CDR3. The rearrangement joins TRBV9 to TRBJ2-7; TRBD1 agrees at 8 bases. The CDR3 has 15 amino acids. Looked up from germline, CDR1 is SGDLS and CDR2 is YYNGEE. The trim removed 4 bases at V and 0 bases at J, leaving 6 bases unmatched. This chain's CDR3 is CASSPRDRSSYEQYF. The CDR3 DNA reads TGTGCCAGCAGCCCCCGGGACAGGAGCTCCTACGAGCAGTACTTC.

The chain has TRBV9 and TRBJ2-1; D ambiguous. This CDR3 region has 13 residues. V was pared by 2 bases and J by 10 bases, with 13 bases between. In germline, CDR1 is SGDLS, CDR2 YYNGEE. The CDR3 sequence: CASSVDSAREQFF. The CDR3 coding sequence is TGTGCCAGCAGCGTCGACTCCGCTCGGGAGCAGTTCTTC.

The rearrangement links TRBV7-7 to TRBJ2-3; D gene unclear. This CDR3 has 13 amino acids. Per germline, CDR1 SSHAT and CDR2 FNYEAQ (reference sequence). Trimming left V 4 bases short and J 6 bases short, with 11 bases between. The CDR3 sequence is CASSSTLGDTQYF. The CDR3 DNA reads TGTGCCAGCAGCTCAACTCTAGGGGATACGCAGTATTTT.

This clone has just one count. Other DNA sequences in the sample encode the same CDR3. The V and J genes are TRBV6-1 and TRBJ2-7, with TRBD2 identical over 9 bases. This CDR3 region has 13 residues. Trimming cost V 6 bases and J 1 base; bases outside gene matches: 1. CDR1 and CDR2 (germline): MNHNS, SASEGT. Here the CDR3 reads CASRTSGSYEQYF. CDR3 nucleotides: TGTGCCAGCAGGACTAGCGGATCCTACGAGCAGTACTTC.

The rearrangement links TRBV7-6 to TRBJ2-1, with 8 bases identical to TRBD1. The V segment lost 3 bases and the J segment 2 bases; nucleotides outside the gene matches: 3. The germline V gene has CDR1 SGHVS and CDR2 FNYEAQ. The CDR3 is 15 amino acids. CDR3 residues: CASSFRQGTYNEQFF. The DNA for the CDR3 is TGTGCCAGCAGCTTTCGACAGGGGACCTACAATGAGCAGTTCTTC.

The chain carries TRBV6-5 and TRBJ2-1; D might be TRBD2 (5 bases). V lost 7 bases and J 9 bases, leaving 19 bases between the germline ends. CDR1 is MNHEY and CDR2 is SVGAGI in the germline V gene. The CDR3 totals 14 residues. The CDR3 here is CASNNVRGGGEQFF. The CDR3, as DNA: TGTGCCAGCAATAATGTCCGGGGTGGAGGTGAGCAGTTCTTC.

This clone was counted a single time. The rearrangement joins TRBV5-4 to TRBJ2-5; D remains ambiguous. Looked up from germline, CDR1 is SGHNT and CDR2 is YYREEE (reference sequence). Deletions cut 8 bases from V and 1 base from J, with 9 bases between. This CDR3 has 12 residues. CDR3 region: CARSQSQETQYF. CDR3 DNA: TGTGCCAGATCACAGTCCCAAGAGACCCAGTACTTC.

CDR3 in DNA: TGTGCCAGCAGCCCCCCGCCAGCTATGAACACTGAAGCTTTCTTT. Protein sequence: CASSPPPAMNTEAFF. The chain is built from TRBV7-8 and TRBJ1-1, with D unclear. The CDR3 is 15 residues long. Trimming removed 5 bases from V and 0 bases from J, with 13 bases in between. Per the germline V gene, CDR1 is SGHVS and CDR2 is FQNEAQ.

This sequence joins TRBV5-4 and TRBJ1-2; a possible D gene is TRBD1 (6 bases). The CDR3 has 14 amino acids. Germline V CDR1 and CDR2: SGHNT, YYREEE (reference sequence). V gave up 4 bases and J gave up 3 bases, with 13 bases separating them. The DNA of the CDR3 is TGTGCCAGCAGCAAGGACAGCACCTACTATGGCTACACCTTC. This codes for CASSKDSTYYGYTF.

The gene calls are TRBV2 and TRBJ2-5; TRBD2 aligns across 8 bases. V was clipped by 7 bases and J by 7 bases; unmatched bases: 14. CDR1 is SNHLY and CDR2 is FYNNEI in the germline V gene. This CDR3 comprises 15 residues. The CDR3: CASKVKGGGPGTQYF. CDR3 bases: TGTGCCAGCAAGGTTAAGGGCGGGGGGCCAGGGACCCAGTACTTC. The full variable domain, in which reference TRBV2 and TRBJ2-5 provide the parts outside the CDR3, is EPEVTQTPSHQVTQMGQEVILRCVPISNHLYFYWYRQILGQKVEFLVSFYNNEISEKSEIFDDQFSVERPDGSNFTLKIRSTKLEDSAMYFCASKVKGGGPGTQYFGPGTRLLVL.

This clone was seen a single time. The V call is TRBV5-1, the J call TRBJ2-1; D ambiguous. Germline V gene lookup returns CDR1 SGHRS and CDR2 YFSETQ. Trimming stripped 0 bases from V and 0 bases from J, with 13 bases between. The CDR3 sequence is 17 residues long. The CDR3 DNA reads TGCGCCAGCAGCTTGGGCCCTTCCGCGAGCTCCTACAATGAGCAGTTCTTC. Translation: CASSLGPSASSYNEQFF.

This chain uses TRBV28 with TRBJ2-1, with 9 bases that match TRBD2. The CDR3 consists of 15 residues. The J segment lost 1 base and the V segment lost 5 bases, leaving 3 bases of the junction unmatched. Germline V gives CDR1 MDHEN, CDR2 SYDVKM. CDR3 protein: CASSEAGGSYNEQFF. The CDR3 region has the DNA TGTGCCAGCAGTGAAGCGGGAGGATCCTACAATGAGCAGTTCTTC.

The CDR3 sequence is CASRTTGISYGYTF. In DNA form, the CDR3 reads TGTGCCAGTAGGACTACAGGGATCTCCTATGGCTACACCTTC. This chain links TRBV19 with TRBJ1-2, with D possibly matching TRBD1 (6 bases). Germline V gene data show CDR1 as LNHDA and CDR2 as SQIVND (reference sequence). The CDR3 has 14 residues. V gave up 6 bases and J gave up 4 bases, with 15 bases separating them.

The CDR3 nucleotides read TGTGCCAGCAGTGATACCCGACAGGGGGCAAGGCAGCCCCAGCATTTT. This codes for CASSDTRQGARQPQHF. The chain has TRBV6-1 and TRBJ1-5, with 10 positions matching TRBD1. The CDR3 loop spans 16 amino acids. Losses at the gene ends were 3 bases for V and 7 bases for J; bases not matched to a gene: 9. CDR1 and CDR2 (germline): MNHNS, SASEGT.

The rearrangement uses TRBV18 and TRBJ2-3, with TRBD2 matching 7 bases. The CDR3 consists of 14 residues. Trimming removed 5 bases from V and 5 bases from J; junction bases left unmatched: 7. CDR1 KGHSH and CDR2 LQKENI come from the germline V gene. CDR3 in DNA: TGTGCCAGCTCATTTGGGAGGGGAGGAGATACGCAGTATTTT. Amino acids: CASSFGRGGDTQYF.

The V and J genes are TRBV2 and TRBJ2-5; D ambiguous. The CDR3 sequence is 14 residues long. Germline assignment: CDR1 SNHLY and CDR2 FYNNEI. Trimming removed 2 bases at V and 3 bases at J, with 10 bases between. CDR3 amino acids: CASSEKTGKETQYF. The DNA of the CDR3 is TGTGCCAGCAGTGAAAAGACTGGAAAAGAGACCCAGTACTTC.

J is TRBJ2-2 and V is TRBV7-3, with TRBD2 matching over 9 bases. The CDR3 has 16 residues. Germline assignment: CDR1 SGHTA and CDR2 FQGTGA. J was trimmed by 1 base and V by 5 bases; bases with no gene match: 5. The CDR3: CASSPASGMNTGELFF. In nucleotides, the CDR3 is TGTGCCAGCAGCCCCGCTAGCGGGATGAACACCGGGGAGCTGTTTTTT.

The gene calls are TRBV2 and TRBJ1-5, with a possible D match to TRBD1 (5 bases). Trimming took 8 bases from V and 4 from J, leaving 12 bases between them. This CDR3 spans 13 amino acids. Germline assignment: CDR1 SNHLY and CDR2 FYNNEI. In DNA form, the CDR3 reads TGTGCCAGCTCAGTGGGGGGGAATCAGCCCCAGCATTTT. It yields the protein CASSVGGNQPQHF. The full variable domain, rest sourced from reference TRBV2 and TRBJ1-5, is EPEVTQTPSHQVTQMGQEVILRCVPISNHLYFYWYRQILGQKVEFLVSFYNNEISEKSEIFDDQFSVERPDGSNFTLKIRSTKLEDSAMYFCASSVGGNQPQHFGDGTRLSIL.

The J gene is TRBJ2-3, the V gene TRBV7-3; tentatively, D is TRBD1 (5 bases). This CDR3 is 14 amino acids long. V lost 1 base and J 4 bases, leaving 9 bases between the germline ends. From germline, CDR1 is SGHTA and CDR2 FQGTGA. CDR3 DNA: TGTGCCAGCAGCTTAATCAGGGTTCCAGATACGCAGTATTTT. Amino acid sequence: CASSLIRVPDTQYF.